A selection of T cell receptor beta chains follows, all from one sample in a study of Tregs in tolerant kidney transplant recipients. Assay used: immunoSEQ multiplex PCR; TCRdb lists only in-frame clones, some missing. This sample has some 240,000 clones, with about 86% found just once. Specimen: CD4+ T cells from blood. The receptors were gathered from a human donor in good health. Each CDR3 is given with its conserved first and last residue. D genes are given only for firm matches. Rows give clone size only sometimes, using once, few, many, or a class for an expanded clone.

TRBV9,NA,NA,TRBJ2-3,TGTGCCAGCAGCGTAGGGATATCGTTTGGCACAGATACGCAGTATTTT,CASSVGISFGTDTQYF
TRBV19,TRBD1,NA,TRBJ1-2,TGTGCCAGTAGTATAGTACAGGGGGACTATGGCTACACCTTC,CASSIVQGDYGYTF
TRBV2,TRBD2,NA,TRBJ2-7,TGTGCCAGCAGTGAAACTAGCGGGGGGGCCGAGCAGTACTTC,CASSETSGGAEQYF
TRBV7-9,NA,NA,TRBJ1-3,TGTGCCAGCAGCCCCCCAGCTGGAAACACCATATATTTT,CASSPPAGNTIYF
TRBV19,NA,few,TRBJ1-1,TGTGCCAGTAGTATAGAAGGGGGCACTGAAGCTTTCTTT,CASSIEGGTEAFF
TRBV5-1,NA,NA,TRBJ1-1,TGCGCCAGCAGCCGCAGGGAGAGCACTGAAGCTTTCTTT,CASSRRESTEAFF
TRBV4-1,NA,NA,TRBJ1-6,TGCGCCAGCAGCCAGCTCGGAGGAGGTCAGGGTTCACCCCTCCACTTT,CASSQLGGGQGSPLHF
TRBV7-8,NA,NA,TRBJ2-7,TGTGCCAGCAGCTTTCGCTTAGCGCCAGACCCCCACGAGCAGTACTTC,CASSFRLAPDPHEQYF
TRBV9,NA,NA,TRBJ2-1,TGTGCCAGCAGCCCTTTTCTAGCGCCCTACAATGAGCAGTTCTTC,CASSPFLAPYNEQFF
TRBV4-2,TRBD2,NA,TRBJ2-3,TGTGCCAGCAAACTAGCGGGGAAGTCCACGCAGTATTTT,CASKLAGKSTQYF
TRBV30,TRBD1,NA,TRBJ1-5,TGTGCCTGGAGTGTAGGAATCGACAGGGTAAGTTATAGCAATCAGCCCCAGCATTTT,CAWSVGIDRVSYSNQPQHF
TRBV7-3,NA,NA,TRBJ2-2,TGTGCCAGCAGCTTATGGCGCACCGGGGAGCTGTTTTTT,CASSLWRTGELFF
TRBV5-1,TRBD2,NA,TRBJ2-4,TGCGCCAGCAGCCTGACTAGCGGGGCCAAAAACATTCAGTACTTC,CASSLTSGAKNIQYF
TRBV10-3,NA,NA,TRBJ2-7,TGTGCCATCAGTGACGAGGGAATCTCCTACGAGCAGTACTTC,CAISDEGISYEQYF
TRBV19,TRBD2,NA,TRBJ2-3,TGTGCCAGTAGTGCAAAACTAGCGGCATCAGATACGCAGTATTTT,CASSAKLAASDTQYF
TRBV5-1,NA,NA,TRBJ2-1,TGCGCCAGCAGCCAGGGTTTCGGCAATGAGCAGTTCTTC,CASSQGFGNEQFF
TRBV19,TRBD1,NA,TRBJ1-2,TGTGCCAGTAGTACGCCTGACCTTCAGGGGGCGAGCTATGGCTACACCTTC,CASSTPDLQGASYGYTF
TRBV2,TRBD1,NA,TRBJ1-2,TGTGCCAGCAGTGTAGCAGGGGGTTTGGATGGCTACACCTTC,CASSVAGGLDGYTF
TRBV6-5,NA,NA,TRBJ2-2,TGTGCCAGCAGCCCCCCGGGGGCGTACACCGGGGAGCTGTTTTTT,CASSPPGAYTGELFF
TRBV27,NA,NA,TRBJ2-7,TGTGCCAGCAGTTCTTTGGGGGGAGTAGCCTACGAGCAGTACTTC,CASSSLGGVAYEQYF
TRBV2,TRBD1,NA,TRBJ1-5,TGTGCCAGCAGTGACCGACAGGGATCGAATCAGCCCCAGCATTTT,CASSDRQGSNQPQHF
TRBV18,NA,NA,TRBJ1-4,TGTGCCAGCTCACTTACAGGGTGGGAAAAACTGTTTTTT,CASSLTGWEKLFF
TRBV28,TRBD1,NA,TRBJ2-1,TGTGCCAGCAGTTTAGCCGGGACAGGGGGCTTTGAGCAGTTCTTC,CASSLAGTGGFEQFF
TRBV7-9,TRBD1,NA,TRBJ1-5,TGTGCCAGCAGCTTAGGGGGCAGGGGGCTGAGCAATCAGCCCCAGCATTTT,CASSLGGRGLSNQPQHF
TRBV29-1,NA,NA,TRBJ2-7,TGCAGCGTTGGGTGGGCAGGTTCCTACGAGCAGTACTTC,CSVGWAGSYEQYF
TRBV4-2,NA,NA,TRBJ2-5,TGTGCCAGCAGCCGGGACTCCCATGAACAGGGGAGTGGAGAGACCCAGTACTTC,CASSRDSHEQGSGETQYF
TRBV5-4,NA,NA,TRBJ2-7,TGTGCCAGCAGCTTGGCTCAGGGTCGGCTCTACGAGCAGTACTTC,CASSLAQGRLYEQYF
TRBV4-1,NA,NA,TRBJ1-2,TGCGCCAGCAGCCAACAGACCGGGGTCTATGGCTACACCTTC,CASSQQTGVYGYTF
TRBV10-3,NA,NA,TRBJ1-1,TGTGCCATCAGTCCGGGGCTGGGAGACACTGAAGCTTTCTTT,CAISPGLGDTEAFF
TRBV21-1,NA,few,TRBJ2-7,TGTGCCAGCAGCTACCCGGGACAGGGTGGGGACGAGCAGTACTTC,CASSYPGQGGDEQYF
TRBV6-6,NA,NA,TRBJ1-4,TGTGCCAGCAGCCCCACGGGGTCAGGATATGAAAAACTGTTTTTT,CASSPTGSGYEKLFF
TRBV6-5,TRBD1,NA,TRBJ2-1,TGTGCCAGCAGCAAAGGGGGCGGGAATGAGCAGTTCTTC,CASSKGGGNEQFF
TRBV6-5,NA,NA,TRBJ1-5,TGTGCCAGCAGTCGACAGCTTAATCAGCCCCAGCATTTT,CASSRQLNQPQHF
TRBV5-4,TRBD1,NA,TRBJ2-7,TGTGCCAGCAGCTTGGGGACAGGGGTCTACGAGCAGTACTTC,CASSLGTGVYEQYF
TRBV11-3,NA,NA,TRBJ2-7,TGTGCCAGCAGCCGACAGAGCTCCTACGAGCAGTACTTC,CASSRQSSYEQYF
TRBV5-4,NA,NA,TRBJ1-6,TGTGCCAGCAGCTTGGGGGCAGGGTACCCTAGCTCCTATAATTCACCCCTCCACTTT,CASSLGAGYPSSYNSPLHF
TRBV4-1,TRBD1,NA,TRBJ2-3,TGCGCCAGCAGCCAAGCAGGAAGGGGGCGCACAGATACGCAGTATTTT,CASSQAGRGRTDTQYF
TRBV18,NA,NA,TRBJ2-7,TGTGCCAGCTCACCTACAGGCTACGAGCAGTACTTC,CASSPTGYEQYF
TRBV4-3,NA,NA,TRBJ1-2,TGCGCCAGCAGCCGGCTAGGCTATGGCTACACCTTC,CASSRLGYGYTF
TRBV18,NA,once,TRBJ1-3,TGTGCCAGCTCACCCCCGGTGACCTGGGCTGGAAACACCATATATTTT,CASSPPVTWAGNTIYF
TRBV15,NA,NA,TRBJ1-1,TGTGCCACCAGCAGAGATTTCGGCGGGTCTGAAGCTTTCTTT,CATSRDFGGSEAFF